This record covers a single T cell receptor (beta chain). Original handling: By means of reference gene primer amplification, nucleated cell counts were estimated. Assay: immunoSEQ multiplex PCR; the TCRdb copy retains only in-frame clones and omits some. V, J and clone size reflect that table, while D and trimming were determined from the DNA. The sample shows some 120,000 clones, roughly 84% of them seen only once. The entry originates in a study of blood T cell repertoires in COVID-19. Study-level background: T cells, B-cell-depleted T cells, or PBMCs supplied cDNA or gDNA.

In germline, CDR1 is MNHEY, CDR2 SVGAGI. V lost 6 bases, J lost 10 bases, and 12 bases stayed unmatched. The CDR3 runs to 15 residues. The sequence was obtained from a woman in her twenties or thirties who had recovered from COVID-19. What was sequenced was peripheral blood. The chain combines TRBV6-5 with TRBJ1-6, with 7 nucleotides matching TRBD1. CDR3 in amino acids: CASRPQGDPKSPLHF. In nucleotides, the CDR3 is TGTGCCAGCAGACCCCAGGGGGATCCCAAATCACCCCTCCACTTT.